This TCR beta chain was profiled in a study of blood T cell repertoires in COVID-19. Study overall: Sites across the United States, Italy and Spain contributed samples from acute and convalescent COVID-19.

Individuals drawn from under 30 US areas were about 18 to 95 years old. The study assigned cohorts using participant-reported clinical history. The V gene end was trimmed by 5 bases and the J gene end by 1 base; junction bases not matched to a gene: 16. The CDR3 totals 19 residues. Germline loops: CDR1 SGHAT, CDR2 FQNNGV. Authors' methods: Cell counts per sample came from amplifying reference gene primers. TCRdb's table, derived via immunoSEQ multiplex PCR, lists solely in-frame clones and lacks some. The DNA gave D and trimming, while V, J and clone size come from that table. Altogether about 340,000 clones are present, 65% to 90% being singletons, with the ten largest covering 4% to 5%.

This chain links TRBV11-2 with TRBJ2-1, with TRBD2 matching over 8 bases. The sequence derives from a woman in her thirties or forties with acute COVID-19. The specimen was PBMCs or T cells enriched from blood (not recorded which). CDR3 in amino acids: CASSQGRPGGPGSYNEQFF. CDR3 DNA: TGTGCCAGCAGCCAAGGTAGGCCGGGGGGGCCTGGTTCCTACAATGAGCAGTTCTTC.